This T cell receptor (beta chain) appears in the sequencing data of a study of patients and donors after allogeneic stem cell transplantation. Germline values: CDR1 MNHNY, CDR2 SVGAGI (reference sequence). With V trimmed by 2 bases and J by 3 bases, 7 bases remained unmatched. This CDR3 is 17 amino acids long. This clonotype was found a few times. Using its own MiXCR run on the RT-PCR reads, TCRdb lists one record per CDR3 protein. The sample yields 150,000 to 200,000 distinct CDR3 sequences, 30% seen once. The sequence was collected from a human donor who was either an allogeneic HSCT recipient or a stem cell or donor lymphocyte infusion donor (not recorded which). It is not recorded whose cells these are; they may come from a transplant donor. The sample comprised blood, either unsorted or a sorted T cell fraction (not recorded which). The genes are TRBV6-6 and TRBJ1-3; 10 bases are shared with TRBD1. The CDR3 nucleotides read TGTGCCAGCAGTTACAGGACAGGGGGAGGACTTGGAAACACCATATATTTT. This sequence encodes CASSYRTGGGLGNTIYF.